This T cell receptor beta chain was sequenced for a study of PD-1 blockade in classical Hodgkin lymphoma. General study results and limits: At baseline, newly diagnosed patients reportedly showed less TCR diversity than healthy donors.

TCRdb's table, derived via immunoSEQ multiplex PCR, lists solely in-frame clones and lacks some. The sample holds 85,000 to 90,000 clones, about nine tenths seen once. The sample's time point: cycle 4 day 1 (C4D1), after about 6 weeks of nivolumab. Every patient relapsed after autologous stem cell transplantation, and brentuximab vedotin exposure varied. This clone was seen only once. What it binds is unknown. V was pared by 3 bases and J by 5 bases, with 17 bases between. From germline, CDR1 is LGHNA and CDR2 YNFKEQ. The CDR3 length is 15 residues. This sample comprised peripheral blood mononuclear cells (PBMCs), obtained before the fourth cycle of nivolumab. This clonotype was sampled from a human donor with classical Hodgkin lymphoma. J is TRBJ2-7 and V is TRBV4-2, with D perhaps TRBD1 or TRBD2 (7 bases each). CDR3 loop: CASSHPGEGAHEQYF. The CDR3 bases are TGTGCCAGCAGCCACCCGGGGGAGGGGGCCCACGAGCAGTACTTC.